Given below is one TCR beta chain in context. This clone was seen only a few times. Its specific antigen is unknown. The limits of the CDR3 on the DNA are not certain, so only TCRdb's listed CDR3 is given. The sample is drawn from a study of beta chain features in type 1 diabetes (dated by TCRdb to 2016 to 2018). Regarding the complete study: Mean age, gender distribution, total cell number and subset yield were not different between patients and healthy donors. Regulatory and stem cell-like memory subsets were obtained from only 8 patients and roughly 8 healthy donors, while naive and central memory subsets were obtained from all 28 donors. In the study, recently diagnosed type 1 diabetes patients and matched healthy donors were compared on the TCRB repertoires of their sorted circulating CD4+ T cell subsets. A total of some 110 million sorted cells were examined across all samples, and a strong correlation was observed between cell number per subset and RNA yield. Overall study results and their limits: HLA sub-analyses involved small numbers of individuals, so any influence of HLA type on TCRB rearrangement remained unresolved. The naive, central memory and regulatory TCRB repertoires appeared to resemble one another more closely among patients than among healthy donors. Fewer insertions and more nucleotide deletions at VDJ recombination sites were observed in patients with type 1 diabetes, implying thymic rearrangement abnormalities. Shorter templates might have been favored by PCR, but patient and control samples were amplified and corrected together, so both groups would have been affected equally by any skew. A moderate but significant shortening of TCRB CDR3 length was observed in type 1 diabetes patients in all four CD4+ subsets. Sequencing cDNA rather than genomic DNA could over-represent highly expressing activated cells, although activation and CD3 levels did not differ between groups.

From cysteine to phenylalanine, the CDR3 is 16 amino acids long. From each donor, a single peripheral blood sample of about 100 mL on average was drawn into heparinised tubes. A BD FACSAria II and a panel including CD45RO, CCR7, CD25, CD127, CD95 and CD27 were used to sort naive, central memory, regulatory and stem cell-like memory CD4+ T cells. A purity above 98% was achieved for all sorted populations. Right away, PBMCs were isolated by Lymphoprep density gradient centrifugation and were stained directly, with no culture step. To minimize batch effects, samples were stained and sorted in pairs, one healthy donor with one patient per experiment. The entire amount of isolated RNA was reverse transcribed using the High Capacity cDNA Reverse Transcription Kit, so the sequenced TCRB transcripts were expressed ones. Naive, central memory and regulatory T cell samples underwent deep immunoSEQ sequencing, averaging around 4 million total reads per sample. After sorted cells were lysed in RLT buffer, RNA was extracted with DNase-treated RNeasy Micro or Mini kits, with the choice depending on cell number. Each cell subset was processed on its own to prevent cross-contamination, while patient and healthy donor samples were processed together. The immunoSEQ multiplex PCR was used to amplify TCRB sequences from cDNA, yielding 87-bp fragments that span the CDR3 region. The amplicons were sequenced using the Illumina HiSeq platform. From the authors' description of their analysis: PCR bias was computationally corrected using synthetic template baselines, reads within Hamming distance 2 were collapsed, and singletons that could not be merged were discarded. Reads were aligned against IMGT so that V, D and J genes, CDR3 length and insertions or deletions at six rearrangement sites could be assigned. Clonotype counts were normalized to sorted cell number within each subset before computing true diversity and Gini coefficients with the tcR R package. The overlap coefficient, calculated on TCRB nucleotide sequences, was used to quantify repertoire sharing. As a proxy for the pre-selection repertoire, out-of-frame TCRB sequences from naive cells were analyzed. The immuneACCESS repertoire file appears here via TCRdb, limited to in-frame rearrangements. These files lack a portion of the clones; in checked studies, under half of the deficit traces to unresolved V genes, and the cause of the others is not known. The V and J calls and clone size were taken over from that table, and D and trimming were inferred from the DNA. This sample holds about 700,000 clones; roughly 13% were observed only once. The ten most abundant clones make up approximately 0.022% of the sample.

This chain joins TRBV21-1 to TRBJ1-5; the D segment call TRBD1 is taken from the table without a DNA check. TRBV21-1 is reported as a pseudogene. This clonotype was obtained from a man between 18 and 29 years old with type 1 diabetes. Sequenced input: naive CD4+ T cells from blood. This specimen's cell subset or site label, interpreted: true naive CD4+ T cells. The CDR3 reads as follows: CASSKVGQGSDQPQHF.